This T cell receptor beta chain was captured by sequencing in a study of CD8 T cells in Susac syndrome. The germline V gene has CDR1 LNHDA and CDR2 SQIVND (reference sequence). The CDR3 has 15 amino acids. J lost 2 bases, V lost 10 bases, and 7 bases had no gene match. This clonotype was observed once. Random hexamers were used to reverse transcribe the RNA input (about 0.5 to 1 ug). TCRdb independently ran MiXCR on the immunoSEQ multiplex PCR reads; one entry per CDR3 protein. Altogether about 210,000 distinct CDR3 sequences are present, 95% being singletons, with the ten largest covering approximately 0.075%.

The chain couples TRBV19 to TRBJ2-5, with 13 nucleotides matching TRBD2. The clonotype originates from a human donor with multiple sclerosis. Sequencing used CD4+ T cells from PBMCs. This CDR3 is CATRTSGGPQETQYF. As DNA, the CDR3 is TGTGCCACCAGGACTAGCGGGGGCCCACAAGAGACCCAGTACTTC.